This T cell receptor (beta chain) came from a study of T cells in Graves' hyperthyroidism and ophthalmopathy. On the study more broadly: The authors collected peripheral blood at initial diagnosis, before any treatment. Study-level findings and limits: Blood also showed most of the thyroid clonotypes that were expanded above 0.001. The authors' 13 V-J model separated ophthalmopathy from stable hyperthyroidism.

In the case of this clonotype: Its antigen is currently unknown. This may stem from a read error, because a much larger clone lies one nucleotide away. This CDR3 fails to terminate in the conserved phenylalanine or tryptophan, so it likely reflects a read error.

Amplification of TCR beta CDR3 regions used RNA as the template. Initially, a first-round RT-PCR of the TCR CDR3 employed the HTBI primer set. TCRdb ran MiXCR on the multiplex PCR reads and lists one entry per CDR3 protein. This table has roughly 800,000 distinct CDR3 sequences, 35% to 40% appearing once. Exclusion of a patient resulted from uncontrolled infection, other autoimmune disease, pregnancy or lactation. This CDR3 contains 13 residues. Germline lookup yields CDR1 SGDLS and CDR2 YYNGEE. Trimming cost V 2 bases and J 7 bases, with 12 bases left between them. The TCR was taken from a man aged 18 to 35 with Graves' hyperthyroidism. V is TRBV9 and J is TRBJ1-2; D gene ambiguous. The sequenced material came from blood. The CDR3 DNA follows: TGTGCCAGCAGCGTTACGGAGACGGGTGGCTACACCCTC. It is translated as CASSVTETGGYTL.